The 30 T cell receptor beta chains listed next were all sequenced from one sample in a study of Ad26.COV2.S vaccination and SARS-CoV-2 variants. The data were produced by immunoSEQ multiplex PCR, yet TCRdb's version contains in-frame clones alone and is incomplete. This sample has approximately 480,000 clones, with around 88% found just once. Described treatment: some 20 received Ad26.COV2.S at low or high dose, single or two shots; 5 received placebo; per-sample allocation not given. Day 63 after the first vaccine or placebo injection was the time point for sampling. The sample here was peripheral blood, taken in a trial of Ad26.COV2.S vaccine versus placebo. The receptors here all came from a person between 18 and 60 years old who received the Ad26.COV2.S COVID-19 vaccine or a placebo.

The rearrangement links TRBV7-9 to TRBJ2-5, with D unresolved. The germline CDR1 and CDR2 sequences are SEHNR and FQNEAQ (reference sequence). The CDR3 has 13 amino acids. V dropped 0 bases and J dropped 5 bases, with 7 bases sitting between them. CDR3 loop: CASSLATGETQYF. CDR3 nucleotides: TGTGCCAGCAGCTTAGCGACCGGGGAGACCCAGTACTTC.

V and J are TRBV10-3 and TRBJ2-7; 7 bases line up with TRBD1. Trimming removed 6 bases from V and 3 bases from J; junction bases left unmatched: 8. The CDR3 is 14 amino acids. Germline values: CDR1 ENHRY, CDR2 SYGVKD. This CDR3 is CAIRGTAPNYEQYF. The CDR3 bases are TGTGCCATCAGAGGGACAGCACCGAACTACGAGCAGTACTTC.

This rearrangement joins TRBV19 to TRBJ2-4; D possibly corresponds to TRBD2 (5 bases). The CDR3 covers 12 residues. Germline CDR1 LNHDA, CDR2 SQIVND (reference sequence). Deletions cut 3 bases from V and 15 bases from J, with 15 bases between. The CDR3 is CASSISGGGAYF. Written as DNA, the CDR3 is TGTGCCAGTAGTATCTCGGGTGGAGGTGCGTACTTC.

Points on this clone: A junction boundary mismatches the germline segment, possibly from a read error. The chain employs TRBV6-5 and TRBJ2-1, with 15 bases lining up with TRBD2. This CDR3 has 12 residues. The germline V gene encodes CDR1 MNHEY and CDR2 SVGAGI. The CDR3 DNA sequence: TGTGCCACCTCGGGACTAGCGGGAGGTGAGCTCTTC. Protein: CATSGLAGGELF.

The chain is built from TRBV7-3 and TRBJ2-5; D is unresolved. Germline V gene sequence: CDR1 SGHTA, CDR2 FQGTGA. The V end lost 0 bases, the J end lost 3 bases, and 2 bases lay between the germline ends. The CDR3 is 12 residues long. This CDR3 reads CASSLTEETQYF. In DNA form, the CDR3 reads TGTGCCAGCAGCTTAACGGAAGAGACCCAGTACTTC. Full variable domain (remainder filled in from reference TRBV7-3 and TRBJ2-5): GAGVSQTPSNKVTEKGKYVELRCDPISGHTALYWYRQSLGQGPEFLIYFQGTGAADDSGLPNDRFFAVRPEGSVSTLKIQRTERGDSAVYLCASSLTEETQYFGPGTRLLVL.

This sequence joins TRBV28 and TRBJ1-5; unclear D gene. CDR1 is MDHEN and CDR2 is SYDVKM in the germline V gene. This CDR3 comprises 14 residues. With 3 bases removed from V and 2 bases from J, the gap between germline ends came to 8 bases. The CDR3 reads CASSFLDRNQPQHF. The CDR3 coding sequence is TGTGCCAGCAGTTTCCTGGACCGCAATCAGCCCCAGCATTTT.

Remarks on this clone: The sample contains more than one DNA sequence encoding this CDR3. This rearrangement joins TRBV15 to TRBJ2-5; D may be TRBD1 (6 bases). The ends were cut back, 3 bases at V and 2 bases at J, with 7 bases in the middle. Germline V CDR1 and CDR2: LNHNV, YYDKDF (reference sequence). The CDR3 length is 13 residues. CDR3 DNA: TGTGCCACCAGCAGGGACAGACAAGAGACCCAGTACTTC. Amino acid sequence: CATSRDRQETQYF.

The V gene is TRBV5-1, the J gene TRBJ1-3, with D unresolved. Trimming cost V 0 bases and J 0 bases, with 13 bases left between them. Germline V CDR1 and CDR2: SGHRS, YFSETQ. The CDR3 contains 17 residues. The CDR3: CASSLGSLGSSGNTIYF. CDR3 nucleotide sequence: TGCGCCAGCAGCTTGGGATCCTTGGGCAGCTCTGGAAACACCATATATTTT.

J is TRBJ1-1 and V is TRBV10-3; tentatively, D is TRBD1 (6 bases). Germline V gene lookup returns CDR1 ENHRY and CDR2 SYGVKD. The CDR3 sequence is 15 residues long. Trimming took 6 bases from V and 6 from J, leaving 20 bases between them. CDR3 nucleotides: TGTGCCATCAGGGAACCCGCAGGGGTAAGTTCTGAAGCTTTCTTT. It encodes CAIREPAGVSSEAFF.

A few counts support this clone. Other DNA variants within this sample encode the same CDR3. The V call is TRBV28, the J call TRBJ1-2; tentatively, D is TRBD1 (5 bases). The CDR3 totals 11 residues. The germline V gene has CDR1 MDHEN and CDR2 SYDVKM. Trimming shortened V by 8 bases and J by 2 bases, and 6 bases separated the two germline ends. The CDR3 DNA reads TGTGCCAGCGGGGCCAACTATGGCTACACCTTC. It translates to CASGANYGYTF.

CDR3 loop: CASSFLTSGRENEQFF. CDR3 bases: TGTGCCAGCAGTTTTCTGACTAGCGGGAGGGAAAATGAGCAGTTCTTC. The rearrangement links TRBV28 to TRBJ2-1; 14 nucleotides match TRBD2. This CDR3 is built from 16 residues. With 3 bases clipped from V and 7 bases from J, the junction kept 5 bases outside the gene matches. Germline CDR1 MDHEN, CDR2 SYDVKM.

The chain joins TRBV12-3 or TRBV12-4 to TRBJ1-2, with a possible D match to TRBD1 (6 bases). V gave up 7 bases and J gave up 7 bases, with 13 bases separating them. The CDR3 runs 12 residues. The CDR3 sequence is CASTQTGFGYTF. The CDR3 region has the DNA TGTGCCAGCACCCAGACAGGTTTTGGCTACACCTTC.

The chain recombines TRBV19 with TRBJ1-1; maybe TRBD1 (5 bases). The CDR3 spans 15 residues. Germline CDR1 LNHDA, CDR2 SQIVND (reference sequence). The V end lost 10 bases, the J end lost 3 bases, and 21 bases lay between the germline ends. Here the CDR3 DNA reads TGTGCCACCCAATCCTTCCGAGGGGCCTACACTGAAGCTTTCTTT. Translation gives CATQSFRGAYTEAFF.

V and J are TRBV4-3 and TRBJ1-5, with D unresolved. The CDR3 runs 15 residues. The ends were cut back, 0 bases at V and 2 bases at J, with 8 bases in the middle. Looked up from germline, CDR1 is LGHNA and CDR2 is YSLEER. CDR3 region: CASSQDWGGNQPQHF. The CDR3 bases are TGCGCCAGCAGCCAAGATTGGGGAGGCAATCAGCCCCAGCATTTT.

The chain links TRBV27 to TRBJ1-3; tentative D call: TRBD1 (5 bases). The CDR3 totals 13 residues. CDR1 is MNHEY, CDR2 SMNVEV, per germline (reference sequence). V was shortened by 6 bases and J by 4 bases, with 10 bases between the two germline ends. CDR3 region: CASSPDSGNTIYF. As DNA, the CDR3 is TGTGCCAGCAGCCCTGACAGCGGAAACACCATATATTTT.

The CDR3 DNA reads TGCGCCAGCAGCTTCGGAAGGGGAGAGCAGTACTTC. Translation gives CASSFGRGEQYF. The chain is built from TRBV5-1 and TRBJ2-7; D is perhaps TRBD1 (5 bases). CDR1 is SGHRS, CDR2 YFSETQ, per germline. Trimming removed 2 bases from V and 7 bases from J, with 10 bases in between. The CDR3 extends over 12 amino acids.

V and J are TRBV11-1 and TRBJ2-5; D is perhaps TRBD1 or TRBD2 (6 bases each). Germline assignment: CDR1 SGHAT and CDR2 FQDESV (reference sequence). The CDR3 has 14 residues. V was pared by 5 bases and J by 4 bases, with 14 bases between. CDR3 region: CASSLGGGGETQYF. CDR3 sequence (DNA): TGTGCCAGCAGCCTCGGAGGGGGAGGAGAGACCCAGTACTTC.

This clone occurred once. The chain combines TRBV19 with TRBJ2-7; 8 bases are shared with TRBD1. There are 14 residues in the CDR3. V lost 3 bases to trimming and J lost 4 bases; unmatched junction nucleotides: 5. CDR1 and CDR2 (germline): LNHDA, SQIVND (reference sequence). For the CDR3, the DNA is TGTGCCAGTAGTATTGGACAGGGTTGGTACGAGCAGTACTTC. This sequence encodes CASSIGQGWYEQYF.

This clone occurred a few times. The chain is built from TRBV9 and TRBJ1-4; no firm D call. With 3 bases removed from V and 10 bases from J, the gap between germline ends came to 10 bases. This CDR3 comprises 12 residues. Germline CDR1 SGDLS, CDR2 YYNGEE. This CDR3 is CASSDSVGKLFF. The CDR3 DNA is TGTGCCAGCAGCGATTCGGTGGGAAAACTGTTTTTT.

The rearrangement links TRBV28 to TRBJ2-7; TRBD1 agrees at 9 bases. Germline loops: CDR1 MDHEN, CDR2 SYDVKM. The V and J ends lost 10 bases and 3 bases, in that order; junction bases with no gene match: 10. The CDR3 extends over 14 amino acids. Here the CDR3 reads CATIAQGASYEQYF. The CDR3 bases are TGTGCCACCATAGCACAGGGGGCGAGCTACGAGCAGTACTTC.

J is TRBJ1-2 and V is TRBV5-6; 9 bases fit TRBD1. Germline V lookup: CDR1 SGHDT, CDR2 YYEEEE. The CDR3 totals 17 residues. V lost 3 bases, J lost 6 bases, and 15 bases stayed unmatched. The CDR3 DNA sequence: TGTGCCAGCAGCTGGACACAGGGGGGGACAGGGTTGGATGGCTACACCTTC. The encoded protein is CASSWTQGGTGLDGYTF.

This clone showed up many times. This rearrangement joins TRBV6-5 to TRBJ1-5; no clear D gene. Trimming took 5 bases from V and 4 from J, leaving 12 bases between them. CDR1 is MNHEY, CDR2 SVGAGI, per germline. The CDR3 spans 14 residues. The DNA of the CDR3 is TGTGCCAGCAGTACTGACGTGTGGAATCAGCCCCAGCATTTT. Protein sequence: CASSTDVWNQPQHF.

The chain uses TRBV15 and TRBJ2-1; no definite D call. CDR1 is LNHNV and CDR2 is YYDKDF in the germline V gene (reference sequence). CDR3 length equals 12 residues. Trimming took off 2 bases at V and 5 bases at J, with 4 bases between the two ends. CDR3 residues: CATSRTNNEQFF. As DNA, the CDR3 is TGTGCCACCAGCAGAACGAACAATGAGCAGTTCTTC.

J is TRBJ1-3 and V is TRBV19; D not certain. This CDR3 contains 17 residues. Trimming pared 3 bases from V and 0 bases from J, leaving 15 bases between. CDR1 LNHDA and CDR2 SQIVND come from the germline V gene (reference sequence). CDR3 bases: TGTGCCAGTAGTATCACGTCATTCGCCAACTCTGGAAACACCATATATTTT. It specifies CASSITSFANSGNTIYF.

A few counts support this clone. The chain combines TRBV5-1 with TRBJ2-7; D is possibly TRBD1 (6 bases). The germline V gene has CDR1 SGHRS and CDR2 YFSETQ. The CDR3 loop spans 15 amino acids. Trimming cost V 4 bases and J 3 bases, with 17 bases left between them. Written as DNA, the CDR3 is TGCGCCAGCAGCCCGGACGGGACAAGCCTCTACGAGCAGTACTTC. It codes for CASSPDGTSLYEQYF.

This chain joins TRBV27 and TRBJ1-5; 7 nucleotides agree with TRBD1. The CDR3 has 22 residues. Germline V gives CDR1 MNHEY, CDR2 SMNVEV (reference sequence). Losses at the gene ends were 7 bases for V and 0 bases for J; bases not matched to a gene: 27. The CDR3 sequence: CASTFPSHRGHRLFYSNQPQHF. CDR3 nucleotides: TGTGCCAGCACTTTCCCCTCACACAGGGGCCACCGCTTATTCTATAGCAATCAGCCCCAGCATTTT.

The rearrangement links TRBV15 to TRBJ2-1; 8 nucleotides align to TRBD1. After removal of 6 bases from V and 4 bases from J, the junction contained 14 bases not matched to a gene. The CDR3 is made up of 17 amino acids. Germline values: CDR1 LNHNV, CDR2 YYDKDF (reference sequence). The CDR3 sequence is CATRGGSWTGPYNEQFF. CDR3 nucleotides: TGTGCCACCAGAGGTGGAAGTTGGACAGGGCCATACAATGAGCAGTTCTTC.

The V call is TRBV11-3, the J call TRBJ2-3; 8 positions match TRBD1. After removal of 5 bases from V and 4 bases from J, the junction contained 14 bases not matched to a gene. The length of the CDR3 is 17 residues. Germline values: CDR1 SGHNT, CDR2 YENEEA. The CDR3 loop is CASSPYRQGLVSDTQYF. Written as DNA, the CDR3 is TGTGCCAGCAGCCCCTACCGACAGGGGTTGGTTTCAGATACGCAGTATTTT.

The rearrangement uses TRBV3-1 (or the pseudogene TRBV3-2) and TRBJ2-7; no reliable D call. This CDR3 is 12 amino acids long. CDR1 is LGHDT and CDR2 is YNNKEL in the germline V gene (reference sequence). The germline V and J ends were trimmed by 4 bases and 7 bases, with 11 bases remaining between them. CDR3 in amino acids: CASSPHTGEQYF. The CDR3 region has the DNA TGTGCCAGCAGCCCGCACACTGGGGAGCAGTACTTC.

The chain has TRBV23-1 and TRBJ1-3; perhaps TRBD1 as D (6 bases). TRBV23-1 is noted as an ORF with a role that remains uncertain. The CDR3 contains 21 residues. Between the trimmed V and J ends, which lost 0 bases and 4 bases, there was a span of 28 bases. The CDR3 DNA follows: TGCGCCAGCAGTCAATCGAGGGACATGAAATCTGGGCGACACTGGGGAAACACCATATATTTT. Its protein product is CASSQSRDMKSGRHWGNTIYF.